This T cell receptor beta chain was recorded in a study of blood T cell repertoires in COVID-19. Study details: Both acute and convalescent COVID-19 samples were obtained from the United States, Italy and Spain. In each case, the material was cDNA or gDNA derived from T cells, B-cell-depleted T cells, or PBMCs.

The V and J ends lost 2 bases and 0 bases respectively, with 10 bases between them. Germline assignment: CDR1 MNHEY and CDR2 SMNVEV (reference sequence). This CDR3 has 15 residues. Original data processing: Amplification of reference gene primers provided the estimated nucleated cell counts. Produced via immunoSEQ multiplex PCR; TCRdb's table is partial and in-frame only. V and J calls and clone size are those listed in that table; D and trimming were worked out from the DNA. The data show approximately 100,000 clones, approximately 92% seen once. The origin of this receptor is a man aged 45 to 65 with active COVID-19. The V and J genes are TRBV27 and TRBJ1-1, with D uncertain. Specimen: peripheral blood. This CDR3 reads CASSLNGVMNTEAFF. The CDR3 DNA reads as TGTGCCAGCAGTTTAAACGGGGTCATGAACACTGAAGCTTTCTTT.